This entry lists 10 T cell receptor beta chains sequenced from one sample in a study of T-cell memory formation after mild COVID-19. Each CDR3 protein gets one entry after TCRdb re-called the 5' RACE reads with MiXCR. The sample carries about 160,000 distinct CDR3 sequences, around 30% recorded once. Sequenced: PBMCs or a T cell subset sorted from them (not recorded which). These receptors all stem from an adult woman who had mild COVID-19 (a few samples of this study predate the infection). Cell type and time point are not known.

J is TRBJ2-5 and V is TRBV3-1, with 10 bases fitting TRBD2. The CDR3 is 17 residues long. Unmatched junction bases numbered 10, after V lost 1 base and J lost 5 bases. Germline CDR1 LGHDT, CDR2 YNNKEL (reference sequence). The CDR3 nucleotides read TGTGCCAGCAGCCAAGGACAGCTAGCGGGAGCGAGGGAGACCCAGTACTTC. Residues: CASSQGQLAGARETQYF.

Only a few counts were recorded for this clonotype. The genes are TRBV6-5 and TRBJ2-7; D is perhaps TRBD1 or TRBD2 (5 bases each). Trimming cost V 6 bases and J 3 bases, with 18 bases left between them. This CDR3 region has 15 residues. The germline CDR1 and CDR2 sequences are MNHEY and SVGAGI. The CDR3 coding sequence is TGTGCCAGCAGCCTCGGGACGGATGGGGTCTACGAGCAGTACTTC. Translating it yields CASSLGTDGVYEQYF.

J is TRBJ1-2 and V is TRBV21-1; the D call of TRBD1 is as the table states it, not checked on the DNA. TRBV21-1 is tagged as a pseudogene. CDR3 size: 17 residues. CDR3: CASSKDQLLGQSYGYTF. In DNA, the CDR3 is TGTGCCAGCAGCAAAGACCAACTACTGGGACAGAGCTATGGCTACACCTTC.

The CDR3: CASSIRGQSAFF. The CDR3 DNA reads as TGTGCCAGTAGTATCAGGGGACAGTCAGCTTTCTTT. The chain links TRBV19 to TRBJ1-1; the match to TRBD1 covers 7 bases. The CDR3 is 12 residues long. The V segment lost 3 bases and the J segment 10 bases; nucleotides outside the gene matches: 5. Germline lookup yields CDR1 LNHDA and CDR2 SQIVND (reference sequence).

This clonotype came up a few times. The DNA of the CDR3 is TGCAGTGCTAGAGTATATGGGTTTGATGAAAAACTGTTTTTT. Its translation: CSARVYGFDEKLFF. The J gene is TRBJ1-4, the V gene TRBV20-1; D gene uncertain. Trimming left V 1 base short and J 6 bases short, with 12 bases between. The CDR3 has 14 amino acids. Germline V gives CDR1 DFQATT, CDR2 SNEGSKA (reference sequence).

This clonotype was seen only a few times. This chain joins TRBV7-9 and TRBJ2-7; D unresolved. Per germline, CDR1 SEHNR and CDR2 FQNEAQ (reference sequence). V lost 5 bases, J lost 6 bases, and 8 bases lay in between. CDR3 size: 11 residues. The CDR3 region has the DNA TGTGCCAGCAGCCCAGACCGCGAGCAGTACTTC. As protein: CASSPDREQYF.

This clonotype was detected a few times. The V gene is TRBV5-6, the J gene TRBJ1-1; D unresolved. Germline CDR1 SGHDT, CDR2 YYEEEE. The CDR3 has 15 amino acids. V lost 0 bases, J lost 2 bases, and 11 bases lay in between. CDR3: CASSLVGTANTEAFF. CDR3 bases: TGTGCCAGCAGCTTGGTAGGTACGGCCAACACTGAAGCTTTCTTT.

This clonotype was observed a handful of times. The chain links TRBV2 to TRBJ1-5, with a tentative D call TRBD1 (5 bases). V shed 6 bases and J shed 11 bases, with 17 bases lying between them. The CDR3 length is 13 residues. The germline CDR1 and CDR2 sequences are SNHLY and FYNNEI. CDR3 sequence reads: CASRAGTVGAQHF. Written as DNA, the CDR3 is TGTGCCAGCAGAGCCGGGACCGTGGGAGCCCAGCATTTT.

The chain links TRBV11-2 to TRBJ1-1; 8 nucleotides line up with TRBD1. Germline CDR1 reads SGHAT; CDR2 reads FQNNGV. This CDR3 has 17 residues. The V gene end was trimmed by 4 bases and the J gene end by 0 bases; junction bases not matched to a gene: 10. The CDR3 sequence is CASSSIDRGNMNTEAFF. The CDR3 nucleotides are TGTGCCAGCAGCTCAATTGACAGGGGAAACATGAACACTGAAGCTTTCTTT.

The chain links TRBV12-3 or TRBV12-4 to TRBJ2-3; 12 positions agree with TRBD2. Losses at the gene ends were 5 bases for V and 4 bases for J; bases not matched to a gene: 10. CDR3 length equals 17 residues. The chain's CDR3 is CASSRLAGAGRADTQYF. Written as DNA, the CDR3 is TGTGCCAGCAGTCGACTAGCGGGGGCCGGTAGGGCAGATACGCAGTATTTT.